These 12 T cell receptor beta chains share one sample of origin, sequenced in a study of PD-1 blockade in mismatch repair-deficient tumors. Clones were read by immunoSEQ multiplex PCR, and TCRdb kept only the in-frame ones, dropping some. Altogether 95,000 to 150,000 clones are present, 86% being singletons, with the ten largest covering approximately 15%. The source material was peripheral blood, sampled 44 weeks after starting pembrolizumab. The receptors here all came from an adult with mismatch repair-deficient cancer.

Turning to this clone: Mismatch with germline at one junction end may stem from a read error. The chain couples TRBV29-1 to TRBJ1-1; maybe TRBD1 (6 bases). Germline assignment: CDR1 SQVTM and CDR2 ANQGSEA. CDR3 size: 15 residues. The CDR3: CSVVRGAGVNTEAFF. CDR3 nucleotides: TGCAGCGTTGTCCGAGGAGCAGGGGTGAACACCGAAGCTTTCTTT.

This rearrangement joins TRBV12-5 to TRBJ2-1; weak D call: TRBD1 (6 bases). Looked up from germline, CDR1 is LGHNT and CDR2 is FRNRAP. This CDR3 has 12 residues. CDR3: CASGDSYNEQFF. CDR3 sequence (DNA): TGTGCCTCAGGGGACTCCTACAATGAGCAGTTCTTC.

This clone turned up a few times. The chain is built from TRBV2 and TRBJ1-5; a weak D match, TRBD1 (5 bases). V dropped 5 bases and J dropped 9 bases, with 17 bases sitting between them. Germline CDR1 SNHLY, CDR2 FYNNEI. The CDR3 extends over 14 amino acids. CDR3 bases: TGTGCCAGCAGTAGCCGAATTGGGGGTTCGCCCCAGCATTTT. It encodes CASSSRIGGSPQHF.

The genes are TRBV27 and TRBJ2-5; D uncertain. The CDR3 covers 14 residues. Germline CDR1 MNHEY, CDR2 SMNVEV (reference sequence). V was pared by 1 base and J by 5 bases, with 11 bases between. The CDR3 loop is CASSLYPSRETQYF. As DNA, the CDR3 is TGTGCCAGCAGTTTATACCCGTCACGGGAGACCCAGTACTTC.

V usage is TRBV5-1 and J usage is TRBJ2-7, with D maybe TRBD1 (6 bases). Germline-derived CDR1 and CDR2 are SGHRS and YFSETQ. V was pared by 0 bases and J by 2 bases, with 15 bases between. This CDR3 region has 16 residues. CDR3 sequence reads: CASSLAEQGLTYEQYF. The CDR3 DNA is TGCGCCAGCAGCTTGGCCGAGCAGGGGCTTACCTACGAGCAGTACTTC.

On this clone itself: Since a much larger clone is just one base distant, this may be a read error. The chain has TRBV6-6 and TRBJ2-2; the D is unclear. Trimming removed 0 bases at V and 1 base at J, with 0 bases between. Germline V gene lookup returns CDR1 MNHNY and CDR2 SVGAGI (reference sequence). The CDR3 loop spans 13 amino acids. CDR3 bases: TGTGCCAGCAGTTACTCGAACACCGGGGAGCTGTTTTTT. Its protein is CASSYSNTGELFF.

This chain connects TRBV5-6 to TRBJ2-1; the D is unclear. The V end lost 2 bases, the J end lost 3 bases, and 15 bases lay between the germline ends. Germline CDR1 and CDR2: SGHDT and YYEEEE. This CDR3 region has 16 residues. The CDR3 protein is CASSFNRLSIYNEQFF. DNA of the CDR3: TGTGCCAGCAGCTTTAACCGACTGAGTATCTACAATGAGCAGTTCTTC.

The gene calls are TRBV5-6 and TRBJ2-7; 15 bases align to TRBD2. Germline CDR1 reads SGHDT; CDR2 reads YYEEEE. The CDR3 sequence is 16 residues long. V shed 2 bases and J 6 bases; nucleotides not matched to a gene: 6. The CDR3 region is CASSFGTSGRWGEQYF. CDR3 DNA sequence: TGTGCCAGCAGCTTCGGGACTAGCGGGAGGTGGGGCGAGCAGTACTTC.

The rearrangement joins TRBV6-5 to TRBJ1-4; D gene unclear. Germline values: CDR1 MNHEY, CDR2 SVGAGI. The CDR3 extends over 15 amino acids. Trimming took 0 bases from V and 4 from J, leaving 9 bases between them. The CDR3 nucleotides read TGTGCCAGCAGTTACTCGGGGTGGGGTAATGAAAAACTGTTTTTT. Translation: CASSYSGWGNEKLFF.

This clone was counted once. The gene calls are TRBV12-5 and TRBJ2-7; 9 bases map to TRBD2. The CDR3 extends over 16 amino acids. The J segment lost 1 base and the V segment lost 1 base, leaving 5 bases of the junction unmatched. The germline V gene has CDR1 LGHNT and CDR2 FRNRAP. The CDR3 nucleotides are TGTGCTAGTGGTTTGGCTAGCGGGATCCTTTCCTACGAGCAGTACTTC. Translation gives CASGLASGILSYEQYF.

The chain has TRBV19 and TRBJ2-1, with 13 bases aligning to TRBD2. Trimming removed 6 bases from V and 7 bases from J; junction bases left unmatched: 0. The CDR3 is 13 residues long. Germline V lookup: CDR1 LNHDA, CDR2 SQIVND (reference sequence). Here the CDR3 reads CASRGLAGNEQFF. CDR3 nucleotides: TGTGCCAGTAGGGGACTAGCGGGAAATGAGCAGTTCTTC. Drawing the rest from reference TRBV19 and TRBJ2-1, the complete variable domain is DGGITQSPKYLFRKEGQNVTLSCEQNLNHDAMYWYRQDPGQGLRLIYYSQIVNDFQKGDIAEGYSVSREKKESFPLTVTSAQKNPTAFYLCASRGLAGNEQFFGPGTRLTVL.

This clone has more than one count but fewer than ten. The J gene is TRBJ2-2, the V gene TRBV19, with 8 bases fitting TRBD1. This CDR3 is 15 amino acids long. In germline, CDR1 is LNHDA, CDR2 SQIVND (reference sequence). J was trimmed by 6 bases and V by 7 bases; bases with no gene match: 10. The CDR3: CASIPTLTGAGELFF. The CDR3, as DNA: TGTGCCAGTATCCCAACCTTGACAGGGGCCGGGGAGCTGTTTTTT.